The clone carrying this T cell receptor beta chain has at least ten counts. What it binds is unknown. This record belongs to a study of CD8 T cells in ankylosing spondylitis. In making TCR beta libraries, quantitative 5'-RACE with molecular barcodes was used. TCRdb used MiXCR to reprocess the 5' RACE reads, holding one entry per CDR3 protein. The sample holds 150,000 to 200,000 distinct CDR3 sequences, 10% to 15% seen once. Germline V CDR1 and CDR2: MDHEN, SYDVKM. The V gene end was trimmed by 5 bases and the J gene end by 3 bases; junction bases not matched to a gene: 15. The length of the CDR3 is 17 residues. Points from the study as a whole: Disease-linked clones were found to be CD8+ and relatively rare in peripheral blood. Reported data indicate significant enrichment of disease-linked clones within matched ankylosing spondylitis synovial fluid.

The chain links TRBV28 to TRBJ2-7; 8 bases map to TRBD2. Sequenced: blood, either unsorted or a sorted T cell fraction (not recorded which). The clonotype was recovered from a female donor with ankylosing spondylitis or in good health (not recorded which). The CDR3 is CASSPPPRTSRYYEQYF. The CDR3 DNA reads TGTGCCAGCAGTCCCCCCCCCAGGACTAGCAGATACTACGAGCAGTACTTC.